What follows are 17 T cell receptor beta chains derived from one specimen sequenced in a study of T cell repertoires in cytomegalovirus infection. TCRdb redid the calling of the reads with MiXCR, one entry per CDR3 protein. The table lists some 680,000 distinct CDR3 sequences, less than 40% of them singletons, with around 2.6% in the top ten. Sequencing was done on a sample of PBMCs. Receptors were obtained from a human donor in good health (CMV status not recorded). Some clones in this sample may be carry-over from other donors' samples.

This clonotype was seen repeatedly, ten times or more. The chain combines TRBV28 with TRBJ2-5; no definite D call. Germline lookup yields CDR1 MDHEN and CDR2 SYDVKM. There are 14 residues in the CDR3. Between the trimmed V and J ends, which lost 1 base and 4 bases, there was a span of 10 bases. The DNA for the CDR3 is TGTGCCAGCAGTTTATCGACTGGCGGAGAGACCCAGTACTTC. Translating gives CASSLSTGGETQYF.

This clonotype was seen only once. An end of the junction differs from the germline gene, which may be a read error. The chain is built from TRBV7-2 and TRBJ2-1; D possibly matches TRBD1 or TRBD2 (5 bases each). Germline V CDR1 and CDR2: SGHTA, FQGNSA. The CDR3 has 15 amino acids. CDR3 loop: CSSSSYPGPYNEQFF. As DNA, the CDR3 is TGTTCCAGCAGCTCGTATCCGGGACCCTACAATGAGCAGTTCTTC.

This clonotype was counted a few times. CDR3 bases: TGTGCCAGCAGTGCCCTGGAGACAGCAGAAACAGATACGCAGTATTTT. Protein product: CASSALETAETDTQYF. The chain has TRBV28 and TRBJ2-3; TRBD1 is a possible D gene (5 bases). The length of the CDR3 is 16 residues. Germline lookup yields CDR1 MDHEN and CDR2 SYDVKM. The V gene lost 5 bases and the J gene lost 3 bases, with 18 bases spanning the gap.

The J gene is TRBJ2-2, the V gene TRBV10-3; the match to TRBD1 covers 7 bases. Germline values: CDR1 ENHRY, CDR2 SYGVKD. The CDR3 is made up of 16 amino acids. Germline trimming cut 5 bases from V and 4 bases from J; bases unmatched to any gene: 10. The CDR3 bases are TGTGCCATCAGTAAGGGACAGTCCGACTTCACCGGGGAGCTGTTTTTT. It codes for CAISKGQSDFTGELFF.

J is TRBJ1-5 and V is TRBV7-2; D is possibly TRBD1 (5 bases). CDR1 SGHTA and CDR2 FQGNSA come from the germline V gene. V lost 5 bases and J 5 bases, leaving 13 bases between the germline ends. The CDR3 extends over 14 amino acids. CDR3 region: CASSARVSDQPQHF. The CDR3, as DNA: TGTGCCAGCAGCGCCAGGGTTTCGGATCAGCCCCAGCATTTT.

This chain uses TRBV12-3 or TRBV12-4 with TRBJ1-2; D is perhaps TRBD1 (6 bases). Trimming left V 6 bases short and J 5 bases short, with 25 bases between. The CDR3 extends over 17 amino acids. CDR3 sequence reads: CASSPPYGQHVRYGYTF. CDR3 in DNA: TGTGCCAGCAGCCCACCATATGGACAGCATGTAAGATATGGCTACACCTTC.

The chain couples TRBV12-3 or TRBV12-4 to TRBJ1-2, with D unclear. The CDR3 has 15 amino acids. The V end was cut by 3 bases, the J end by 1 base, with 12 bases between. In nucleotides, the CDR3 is TGTGCCAGCAGTTTTCCTGGCGGCGTTAACTATGGCTACACCTTC. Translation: CASSFPGGVNYGYTF.

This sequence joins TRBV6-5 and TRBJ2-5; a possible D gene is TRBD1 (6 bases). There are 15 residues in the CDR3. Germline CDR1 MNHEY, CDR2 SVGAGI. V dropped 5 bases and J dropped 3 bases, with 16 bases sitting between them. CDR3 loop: CASSRGLSGKETQYF. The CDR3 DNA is TGTGCCAGCAGTAGGGGGTTAAGCGGAAAAGAGACCCAGTACTTC.

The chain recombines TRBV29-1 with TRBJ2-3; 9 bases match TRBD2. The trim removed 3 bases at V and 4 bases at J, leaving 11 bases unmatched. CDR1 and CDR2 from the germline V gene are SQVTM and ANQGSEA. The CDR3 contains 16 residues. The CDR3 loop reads CSVEGRRGGSADTQYF. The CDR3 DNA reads TGCAGCGTTGAGGGTCGGCGGGGGGGAAGTGCAGATACGCAGTATTTT.

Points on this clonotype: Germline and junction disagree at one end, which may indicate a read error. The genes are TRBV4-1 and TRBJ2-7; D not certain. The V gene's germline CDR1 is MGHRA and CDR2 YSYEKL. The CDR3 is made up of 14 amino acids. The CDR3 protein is CASIQDPIAYEHYF. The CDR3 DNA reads TGCGCCAGCATCCAAGATCCGATAGCCTACGAGCATTACTTC.

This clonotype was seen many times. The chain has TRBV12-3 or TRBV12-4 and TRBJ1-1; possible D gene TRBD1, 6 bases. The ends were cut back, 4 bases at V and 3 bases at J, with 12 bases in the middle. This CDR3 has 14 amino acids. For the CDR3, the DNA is TGTGCCAGCAGTTCTACAGGGACCTACACTGAAGCTTTCTTT. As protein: CASSSTGTYTEAFF.

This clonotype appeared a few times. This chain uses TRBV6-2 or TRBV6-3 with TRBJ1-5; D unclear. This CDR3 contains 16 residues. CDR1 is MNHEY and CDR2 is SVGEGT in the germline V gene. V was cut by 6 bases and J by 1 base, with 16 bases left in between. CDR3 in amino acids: CASSLGGLRSNQPQHF. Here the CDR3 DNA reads TGTGCCAGCAGCCTTGGAGGGCTTAGGAGCAATCAGCCCCAGCATTTT.

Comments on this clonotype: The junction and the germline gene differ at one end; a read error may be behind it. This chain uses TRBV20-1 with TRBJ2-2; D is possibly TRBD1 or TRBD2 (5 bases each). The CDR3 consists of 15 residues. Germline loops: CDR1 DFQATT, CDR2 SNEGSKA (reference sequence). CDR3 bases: TGCAGTGCTAGAAGACCGGGACCCAACACCAGGGAGCTGTTTTTT. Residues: CSARRPGPNTRELFF.

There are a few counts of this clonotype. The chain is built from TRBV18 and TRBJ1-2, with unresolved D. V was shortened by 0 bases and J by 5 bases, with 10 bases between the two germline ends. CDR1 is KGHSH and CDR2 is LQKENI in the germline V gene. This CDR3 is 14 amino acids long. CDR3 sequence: CASSPPTDAYGYTF. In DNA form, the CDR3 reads TGTGCCAGCTCACCACCGACGGACGCTTATGGCTACACCTTC.

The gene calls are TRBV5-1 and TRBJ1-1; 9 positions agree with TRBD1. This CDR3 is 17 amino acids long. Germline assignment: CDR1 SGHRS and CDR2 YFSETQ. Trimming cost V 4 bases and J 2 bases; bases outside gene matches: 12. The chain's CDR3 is CASSPLSGTGTNTEAFF. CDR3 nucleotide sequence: TGCGCCAGCAGCCCCCTTAGCGGGACAGGGACAAACACTGAAGCTTTCTTT.

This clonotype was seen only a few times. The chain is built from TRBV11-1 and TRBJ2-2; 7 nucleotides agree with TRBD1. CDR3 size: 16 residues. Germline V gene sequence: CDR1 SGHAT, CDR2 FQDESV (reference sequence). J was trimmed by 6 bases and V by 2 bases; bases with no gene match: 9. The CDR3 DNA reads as TGTGCCAGCAGCTTACGAGGGGGCGTGTTCGCCGGGGAGCTGTTTTTT. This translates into CASSLRGGVFAGELFF. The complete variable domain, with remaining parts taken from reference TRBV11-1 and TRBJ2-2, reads EAEVAQSPRYKITEKSQAVAFWCDPISGHATLYWYRQILGQGPELLVQFQDESVVDDSQLPKDRFSAERLKGVDSTLKIQPAELGDSAMYLCASSLRGGVFAGELFFGEGSRLTVL.

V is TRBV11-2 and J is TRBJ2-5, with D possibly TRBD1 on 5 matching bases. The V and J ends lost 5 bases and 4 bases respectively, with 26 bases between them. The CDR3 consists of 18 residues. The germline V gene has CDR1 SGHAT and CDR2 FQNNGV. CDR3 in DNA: TGTGCCAGCAGCAGACTCGGGTTGGCGATACTTGGGGCAGAGACCCAGTACTTC. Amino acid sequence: CASSRLGLAILGAETQYF.